What follows describes a single T cell receptor beta chain. Its antigen is still unknown. No per-base quality is available; no much larger clone lies one base away. The CDR3 has 14 amino acids, counting the end cysteine and phenylalanine. Just the 42-base CDR3 DNA is kept, in frame starting at base 1. The germline V gene supplies CDR1 MDHEN and CDR2 SYDVKM. V is reduced by 7 bases and J by 0 bases, leaving a spacing of 7 bases between them. The source of the sample is a study of shared clonotypes between healthy human individuals (dated by TCRdb to 2018 to 2020). A note on the overall study: A couple of women and a few men aged 18 to 49 years were included in the cohort. To estimate repertoire size and how much clonotypes are shared between individuals, the study performed deep sequencing of blood TCR repertoires from 4 to 6 healthy adults. Per donor, leukapheresis produced somewhere between about 0.8 and 9 billion PBMCs. Per donor, three plates each were used for CD4 naive and CD4 memory, two for CD8 naive, and one for CD8 memory. To increase sequencing depth and limit assay-specific biases, TCR repertoire library preparation and sequencing were carried out by different laboratories using diverse techniques.

Using the deep immunoSEQ assay, TCR CDR3 regions were amplified from genomic DNA by multiplex PCR. For each cell subset, the extracted genomic DNA was distributed evenly across all wells of several immunoSEQ 96-well plates, and each plate served as one replicate. For sorted subsets, 200 to 250 ng genomic DNA, equal to some 30,000 T cell genomes, was loaded into each replicate PCR. Purified libraries were quantified with a Qubit 3.0 fluorometer, sized on a Bioanalyzer 2100, and re-quantified with the KAPA Library Quantification kit. Every immunoSEQ 96-well plate was sequenced on a separate single-read 150-cycle Illumina NextSeq 550 flow cell. The published analysis was carried out like this. Because only junctional sequences without quality scores were contained in the immunoSEQ output, filtering matching that applied to full-length reads could not be performed. Sequences were annotated with PyIR, a Python wrapper for IgBLAST v1.9, using IMGT germline references to assign V/J genes and CDR3. Reads were filtered out if the reads had weak V/J assignments (E-value above 1e-6), no CDR3, stop codons, out-of-frame junctions, or ambiguous translated residues. A V3J clonotype was defined by an identical inferred V gene, J gene, and CDR3 amino acid sequence. The percentage overlap between two repertoires was calculated by dividing the number of shared unique clonotypes by the size of the smaller repertoire. Richness of each repertoire was evaluated using RTK rarefaction, the Chao1 estimator, and Recon v2.1 estimates of unobserved clonotypes. Generation probabilities for all TCRbeta clonotypes obtained by the gDNA method from several donors were computed using OLGA. This immuneACCESS table, as held by TCRdb, lists in-frame sequences with V and J called but not all clones. Of the missing ones, under half trace to an unresolved V gene in checked studies; the others have no known cause. V and J calls and clone size come straight from that table; D and trimming were deduced from the DNA. The sample table contains roughly 640,000 clones; only one count was recorded for around 74% of them. 1.5% to 2% of the sample comes from the top ten.

General study outcomes and caveats: Even with the large sequencing depth, rarefaction of the sorted-subset datasets indicated that sequencing was incomplete. About 5% of naive CD4, approximately 3.7% of naive CD8, approximately 2.2% of memory CD4, and around 0.42% of memory CD8 clonotypes were shared across several donors. Only blood was sampled, and tissue TCR repertoires likely differ from those in blood. Compared with non-shared clonotypes, the clonotypes found in all four sorted-subset donors had higher generation probabilities. Naive subsets generally had larger estimated clonotype richness than memory subsets. Pairwise subsampling led to the expectation that sequencing depth would affect the degree of clonotype sharing among donors. Because the study included only a small number of donors, the genetic and exposure-history diversity represented was limited.

Healthy HIV-negative adults with no recently reported acute infections or vaccinations were included as donors. Every donor was a Caucasian adult living in Nashville, Tennessee, USA. CD4+ T cells were enriched by magnetic negative selection, after which naive cells were positively selected on CD45RA and the negative fraction was taken as the memory subset. Blood was collected by leukapheresis, and PBMCs were isolated by Ficoll-Histopaque density gradient centrifugation and then cryopreserved in liquid nitrogen vapor phase. Analytical flow cytometry was used to check the purity and quantity of each magnetically sorted T cell population. Genomic DNA was isolated from each sorted fraction and quantified by UV absorbance on a Nanodrop 2000c.

This chain is built from TRBV28 and TRBJ2-6, with the D gene call left open. The receptor was derived from a woman aged 25 to 39 in good health. Material for sequencing was memory CD4+ T cells sorted from blood. Interpreted using the paper, the cell subset or site label stands for: CD45RA-negative fraction. CDR3 sequence: CASTLNSGANVLTF. In nucleotides, the sequence is TGTGCCAGCACCCTCAACTCTGGGGCCAACGTCCTGACTTTC. The entire variable domain, with the stretches around the CDR3 drawn from the reference TRBV28 and TRBJ2-6 proteins, is DVKVTQSSRYLVKRTGEKVFLECVQDMDHENMFWYRQDPGLGLRLIYFSYDVKMKEKGDIPEGYSVSREKKERFSLILESASTNQTSMYLCASTLNSGANVLTFGAGSRLTVL.